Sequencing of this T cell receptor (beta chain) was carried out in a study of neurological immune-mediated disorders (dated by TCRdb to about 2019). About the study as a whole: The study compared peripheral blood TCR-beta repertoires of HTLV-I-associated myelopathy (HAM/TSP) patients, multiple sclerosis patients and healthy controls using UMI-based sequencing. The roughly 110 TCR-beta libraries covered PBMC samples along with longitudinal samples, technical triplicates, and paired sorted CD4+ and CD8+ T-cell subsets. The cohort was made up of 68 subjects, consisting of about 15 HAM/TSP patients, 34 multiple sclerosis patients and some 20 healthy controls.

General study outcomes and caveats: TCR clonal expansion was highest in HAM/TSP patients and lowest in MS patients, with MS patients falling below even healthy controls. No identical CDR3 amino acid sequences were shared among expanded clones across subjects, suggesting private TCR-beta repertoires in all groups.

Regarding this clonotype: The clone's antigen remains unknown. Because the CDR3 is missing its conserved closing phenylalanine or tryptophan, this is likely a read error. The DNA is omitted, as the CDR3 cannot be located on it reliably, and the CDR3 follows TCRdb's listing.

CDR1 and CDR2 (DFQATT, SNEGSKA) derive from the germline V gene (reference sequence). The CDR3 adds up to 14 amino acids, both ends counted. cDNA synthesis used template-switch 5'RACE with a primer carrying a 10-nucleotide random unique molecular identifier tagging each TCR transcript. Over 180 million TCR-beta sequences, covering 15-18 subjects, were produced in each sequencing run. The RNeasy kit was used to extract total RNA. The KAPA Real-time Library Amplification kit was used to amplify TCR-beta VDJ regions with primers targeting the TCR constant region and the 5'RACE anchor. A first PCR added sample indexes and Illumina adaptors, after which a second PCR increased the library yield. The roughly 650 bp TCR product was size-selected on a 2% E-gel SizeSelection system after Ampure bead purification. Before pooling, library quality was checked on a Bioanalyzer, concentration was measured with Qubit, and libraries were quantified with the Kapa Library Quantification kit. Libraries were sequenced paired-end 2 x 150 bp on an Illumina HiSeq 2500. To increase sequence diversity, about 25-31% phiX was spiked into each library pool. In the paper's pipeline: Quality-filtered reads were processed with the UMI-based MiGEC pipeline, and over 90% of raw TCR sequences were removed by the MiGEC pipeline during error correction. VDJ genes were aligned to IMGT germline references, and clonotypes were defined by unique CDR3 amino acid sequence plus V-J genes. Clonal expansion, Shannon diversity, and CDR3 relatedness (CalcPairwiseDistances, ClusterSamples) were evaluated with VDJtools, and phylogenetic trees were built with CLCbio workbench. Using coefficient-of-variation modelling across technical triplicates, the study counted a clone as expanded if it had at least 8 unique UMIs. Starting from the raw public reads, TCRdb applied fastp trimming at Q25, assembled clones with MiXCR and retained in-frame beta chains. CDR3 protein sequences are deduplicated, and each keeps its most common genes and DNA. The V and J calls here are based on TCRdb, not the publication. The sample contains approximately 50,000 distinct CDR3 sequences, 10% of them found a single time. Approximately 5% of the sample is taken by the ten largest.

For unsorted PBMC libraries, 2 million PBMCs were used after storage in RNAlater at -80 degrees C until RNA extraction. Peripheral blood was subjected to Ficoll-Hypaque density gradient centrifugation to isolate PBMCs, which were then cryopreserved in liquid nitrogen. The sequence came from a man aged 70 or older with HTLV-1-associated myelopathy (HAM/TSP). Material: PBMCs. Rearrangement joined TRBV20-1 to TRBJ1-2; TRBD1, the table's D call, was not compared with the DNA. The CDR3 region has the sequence CSAPGEGEFRGYSL.